This TCR beta chain originates from a study of blood T cell repertoires in COVID-19. Germline CDR1 MNHEY, CDR2 SMNVEV (reference sequence). The CDR3 is made up of 14 amino acids. J lost 2 bases, V lost 3 bases, and 4 bases had no gene match. Original data processing: Reference gene primer amplification gave nucleated cell count estimates. The table came from immunoSEQ multiplex PCR; TCRdb's copy has only in-frame clones and leaves some out. Clone size and the V and J calls come from that table; the DNA yielded D and trimming. The repertoire holds approximately 220,000 clones, with more than 80% as singletons. Participants were aged roughly 18 to 90 years, lived in over 20 US areas, and enrolled virtually. Symptom resolution, clearance, or two negative PCRs marked donors in Cohort 3 as recovered.

Material for sequencing was PBMCs or T cells enriched from blood (not recorded which). The chain couples TRBV27 to TRBJ2-7, with TRBD2 matching over 7 bases. The TCR comes from a man younger than 45 who had recovered from COVID-19. Written as DNA, the CDR3 is TGTGCCAGCAGTTTGGGGGGGATGACCTACGAGCAGTACTTC. Translated, it gives CASSLGGMTYEQYF.